A selection of T cell receptor beta chains follows, all from one sample in a study of T-cell memory formation after mild COVID-19. TCRdb independently ran MiXCR on the 5' RACE reads; one entry per CDR3 protein. The top ten clones hold 20% to 25% of a sample with 390,000 or so distinct CDR3 sequences, roughly 15% of them seen once. What was sequenced was PBMCs or a T cell subset sorted from them (not recorded which). Receptors originate from a man aged 18 to 30 who had mild COVID-19 (a few samples of this study predate the infection). Cell type and time point are not known. Both conserved end residues are part of each CDR3. A D gene is named only where the DNA matches it firmly.

-	TRBV7-9	CASSGIYEQYF
-	TRBV6-5	CASSYLTGGNYGYTF
TRBD2	TRBV5-1	CASSLDSGGSDTQYF
TRBD1	TRBV20-1	CSASLQGVSYEQYF
TRBD1	TRBV6-5	CASSNRGAGYTF
-	TRBV28	CASSFPGSGGYNEQFF
-	TRBV6-5	CASRGTSGANVLTF
TRBD2	TRBV29-1	CSTDAGGGTDTQYF
-	TRBV7-9	CASSLVRGEDGYTF
-	TRBV15	CATSGGRLAQFF
TRBD1	TRBV7-2	CASSRDRGGGAFF
TRBD1	TRBV18	CASSLHQAGGYEQYF
-	TRBV5-1	CASSLASGATGELFF
-	TRBV3-1	CASSQGRGQPQHF
TRBD2	TRBV2	CASSGVLAGDNEQFF
TRBD2	TRBV4-3	CASSRTSGVTDTQYF
-	TRBV27	CASSFRGGNTEAFF
TRBD2	TRBV2	CASIREGSSYEQYF
TRBD1	TRBV11-1	CASSGTGPNYEQYF
-	TRBV7-9	CASRGVGTEAFF
-	TRBV5-1	CASSPGDNYGYTF
-	TRBV9	CASSVLDHAQETQYF
-	TRBV4-2	CASSQEGSVSYEQYF
-	TRBV14	CASSQDRRGPRKLFF
TRBD2	TRBV6-5	CASSYRSGGGTEQFF
TRBD1	TRBV12-3/TRBV12-4	CASSLRRTGEWSTEAFF
-	TRBV4-1	CASSQVTTVHQPQHF
-	TRBV4-3	CASSQDRGADEAFF
-	TRBV4-2	CASSPEDGGPYEQYF
-	TRBV4-3	CASSQEVRAQPQHF
-	TRBV12-3/TRBV12-4	CASRPGADTQYF
-	TRBV5-1	CASRQGPSSYGYTF
-	TRBV6-2/TRBV6-3	CASRGSYPGYTF
-	TRBV12-3/TRBV12-4	CASSSDSYNSPLHF
-	TRBV12-3/TRBV12-4	CASTFGTGYGYTF
TRBD1	TRBV7-2	CASSRDRGGWAIGYTF
-	TRBV24-1	CATSETTEKPRGTEAFF
-	TRBV24-1	CATSGQSSGEQFF
TRBD1	TRBV5-1	CASSVGQGGHTGELFF
TRBD1	TRBV6-6	CASSYPNSDRGANEQFF
TRBD2	TRBV20-1	CSAPKRGSATGELFF